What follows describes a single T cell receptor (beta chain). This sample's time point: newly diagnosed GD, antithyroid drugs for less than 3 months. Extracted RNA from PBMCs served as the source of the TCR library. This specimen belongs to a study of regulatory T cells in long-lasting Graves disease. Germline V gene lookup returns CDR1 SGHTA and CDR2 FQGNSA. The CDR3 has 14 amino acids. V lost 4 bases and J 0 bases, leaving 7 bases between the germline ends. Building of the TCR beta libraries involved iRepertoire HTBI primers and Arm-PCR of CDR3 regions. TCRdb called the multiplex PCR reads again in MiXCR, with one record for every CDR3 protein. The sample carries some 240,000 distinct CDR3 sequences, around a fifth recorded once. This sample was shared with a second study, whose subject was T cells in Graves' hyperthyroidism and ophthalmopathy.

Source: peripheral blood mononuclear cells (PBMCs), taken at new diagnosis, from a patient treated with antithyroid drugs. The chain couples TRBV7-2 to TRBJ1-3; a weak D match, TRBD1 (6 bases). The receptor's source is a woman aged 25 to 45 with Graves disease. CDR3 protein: CASSSDSSGNTIYF. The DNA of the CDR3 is TGTGCCAGCAGCTCGGACAGCTCTGGAAACACCATATATTTT.